This T cell receptor beta chain was recorded in a study of blood T cell repertoires in COVID-19. Study details: Collection of acute and convalescent COVID-19 samples took place in the United States, Italy and Spain. Sources were T cells, B-cell-depleted T cells, or PBMCs; the material itself was cDNA or gDNA.

As handled by the study authors: Amplified reference gene primers provided the basis for estimating nucleated cell counts. TCRdb's copy holds only in-frame clones and misses some; the assay was immunoSEQ multiplex PCR. That table is the source of V, J and clone size, and D and trimming were worked out from the DNA. Of about 250,000 clones in the sample, around 88% were seen once. Trimming took off 0 bases at V and 1 base at J, with 4 bases between the two ends. The CDR3 sequence is 14 residues long. Germline loops: CDR1 SGHDT, CDR2 YYEEEE. This receptor was obtained from a man older than 75 with acute or convalescent COVID-19. The specimen was peripheral blood. The chain uses TRBV5-6 and TRBJ2-2, with no clear D. The CDR3 protein is CASSLDLNTGELFF. In DNA form, the CDR3 reads TGTGCCAGCAGCTTGGACTTGAACACCGGGGAGCTGTTTTTT.